Listed below are T cell receptor beta chains from one sample, sequenced in a study of molecular identifiers for immune sequencing clone quantification. TCRdb recomputed calls from the PCR reads with MiXCR, one row per CDR3 protein. The top ten clones hold approximately 0.8% of a sample with 250,000 to 350,000 distinct CDR3 sequences, around 21% of them seen once. The sample taken for sequencing was naive CD8+ T cells from blood, with Jurkat cell RNA spiked in. Source of these receptors: a human donor in good health. Some libraries in this study had Jurkat cell RNA spiked in. Each CDR3 is given with its conserved first and last residue. Each record gives: J gene, clone size, V gene, D gene, CDR3 protein, CDR3 DNA. A D gene is named only where the DNA matches it firmly. Not every row has a clone size; where given, it reads once, few, many or a size class.

>TRBJ2-7|few|TRBV5-6|NA
CASRHQGSSYEQYF
TGTGCCAGCAGGCATCAAGGTAGCTCCTACGAGCAGTACTTC
>TRBJ2-7|many|TRBV20-1|NA
CSALSLGISYEQYF
TGCAGTGCTCTATCCCTCGGGATATCCTACGAGCAGTACTTC
>TRBJ1-1|many|TRBV5-1|TRBD1
CASSTGQGFTEAFF
TGCGCCAGCAGCACGGGACAGGGATTCACTGAAGCTTTCTTT
>TRBJ2-5|many|TRBV28|TRBD2
CASSPLLAGEETQYF
TGTGCCAGCAGTCCCCTTCTAGCGGGAGAAGAGACCCAGTACTTC
>TRBJ1-5|few|TRBV6-2/TRBV6-3|TRBD1
CASRLTGYGNQPQHF
TGTGCCAGCAGACTGACAGGGTACGGCAATCAGCCCCAGCATTTT
>TRBJ2-7|once|TRBV7-9|TRBD2
CASSPRLAGFYEQYF
TGTGCCAGCAGCCCGAGACTAGCGGGATTTTATGAGCAGTACTTC
>TRBJ2-2|many|TRBV7-9|TRBD1
CASSLAVTGFTGELFF
TGTGCCAGCAGCTTAGCGGTGACAGGGTTCACCGGGGAGCTGTTTTTT
>TRBJ2-7|many|TRBV16|NA
CASSQNMGESYEQYF
TGTGCCAGCAGCCAAAATATGGGCGAATCCTACGAGCAGTACTTC
>TRBJ1-1|many|TRBV5-8|TRBD1
CASSPMTGLNTEAFF
TGTGCCAGCAGCCCGATGACAGGGCTGAACACTGAAGCTTTCTTT
>TRBJ2-2|NA|TRBV6-5|NA
CASSSRVTGELFF
TGTGCCAGCAGCAGCAGGGTTACCGGGGAGCTGTTTTTT
>TRBJ1-1|NA|TRBV11-3|NA
CASSLRRNAEAFF
TGTGCCAGCAGCTTGCGACGGAACGCTGAAGCTTTCTTT
>TRBJ2-2|many|TRBV5-4|TRBD2
CASSSTSVGGELFF
TGTGCCAGCAGCTCGACTAGCGTGGGCGGGGAGCTGTTTTTT
>TRBJ2-7|many|TRBV7-9|NA
CASSPVGGYKYYEQYF
TGTGCCAGCAGCCCGGTTGGAGGGTACAAATACTACGAGCAGTACTTC
>TRBJ2-3|few|TRBV6-2/TRBV6-3|NA
CASRRVWRESSDTQYF
TGTGCCAGCAGGCGGGTGTGGCGGGAAAGTTCAGATACGCAGTATTTT
>TRBJ2-4|NA|TRBV7-8|NA
CASSGDSGSKNIQYF
TGTGCCAGCAGCGGGGACAGCGGGTCCAAAAACATTCAGTACTTC
>TRBJ2-6|many|TRBV29-1|NA
CSVETQSSGANVLTF
TGCAGCGTTGAGACCCAGAGCTCTGGGGCCAACGTCCTGACTTTC
>TRBJ2-7|NA|TRBV20-1|NA
CSAKDLGQGTYEQYF
TGCAGTGCTAAAGACCTGGGGCAGGGGACCTACGAGCAGTACTTC
>TRBJ1-2|NA|TRBV6-2/TRBV6-3|TRBD1
CASSYRDSGYGYTF
TGTGCCAGCAGTTACAGGGACAGCGGCTATGGCTACACCTTC